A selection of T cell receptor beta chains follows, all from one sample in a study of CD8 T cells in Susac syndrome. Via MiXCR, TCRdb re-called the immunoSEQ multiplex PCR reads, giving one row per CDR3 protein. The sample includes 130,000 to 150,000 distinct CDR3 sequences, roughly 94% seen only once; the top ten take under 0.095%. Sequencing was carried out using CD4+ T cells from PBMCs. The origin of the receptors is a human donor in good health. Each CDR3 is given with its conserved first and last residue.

CDR3 protein: CSAQELAGLSYNEQFF; V gene: TRBV20-1; J gene: TRBJ2-1
CDR3 protein: CAWSILGGKDTQYF; V gene: TRBV30; J gene: TRBJ2-3
CDR3 protein: CASSPQVAGANVLTF; V gene: TRBV5-1; J gene: TRBJ2-6
CDR3 protein: CASSPGGGRLQETQYF; V gene: TRBV5-4; J gene: TRBJ2-5
CDR3 protein: CASSFKTKNTGELFF; V gene: TRBV19; J gene: TRBJ2-2
CDR3 protein: CASSGSTSGNTDTQYF; V gene: TRBV2; J gene: TRBJ2-3
CDR3 protein: CASSALGVEQYF; V gene: TRBV2; J gene: TRBJ2-7
CDR3 protein: CAWTPLSSYNEQFF; V gene: TRBV30; J gene: TRBJ2-1
CDR3 protein: CAWSFSGTDTQYF; V gene: TRBV30; J gene: TRBJ2-3
CDR3 protein: CSARDPRLAASNEQFF; V gene: TRBV20-1; J gene: TRBJ2-1
CDR3 protein: CASSFGQGLGGYTF; V gene: TRBV7-2; J gene: TRBJ1-2
CDR3 protein: CASSETIPGQGPAQYF; V gene: TRBV2; J gene: TRBJ2-7
CDR3 protein: CASSINGVASGANVLTF; V gene: TRBV19; J gene: TRBJ2-6
CDR3 protein: CASSSETGQGPYEQYF; V gene: TRBV6-6; J gene: TRBJ2-7
CDR3 protein: CASRVSGSYNEQFF; V gene: TRBV5-4; J gene: TRBJ2-1
CDR3 protein: CSARLLGTKIEQYF; V gene: TRBV20-1; J gene: TRBJ2-7
CDR3 protein: CASSQLGAGMETQYF; V gene: TRBV5-1; J gene: TRBJ2-5
CDR3 protein: CASSLYEPRGQGIDNEQFF; V gene: TRBV27; J gene: TRBJ2-1
CDR3 protein: CASSFGDRVGSGEQYF; V gene: TRBV5-1; J gene: TRBJ2-7
CDR3 protein: CASSFPTGGSAKNIQYF; V gene: TRBV6-5; J gene: TRBJ2-4
CDR3 protein: CAWRRRRRPGLSYEQYF; V gene: TRBV30; J gene: TRBJ2-7
CDR3 protein: CASRGTSGRDTGELFF; V gene: TRBV6-6; J gene: TRBJ2-2
CDR3 protein: CASSLGLADNEQFF; V gene: TRBV3-1; J gene: TRBJ2-1
CDR3 protein: CASSLASAGQETQYF; V gene: TRBV5-4; J gene: TRBJ2-5
CDR3 protein: CASSLIGLVTDTQYF; V gene: TRBV7-9; J gene: TRBJ2-3
CDR3 protein: CASSGQQAPQNYEQYF; V gene: TRBV7-9; J gene: TRBJ2-7
CDR3 protein: CASSYLPGENTEAFF; V gene: TRBV6-5; J gene: TRBJ1-1
CDR3 protein: CASSVGQETTEAFF; V gene: TRBV9; J gene: TRBJ1-1
CDR3 protein: CSARGVSGNTIYF; V gene: TRBV20-1; J gene: TRBJ1-3
CDR3 protein: CASSLYRGNHNEQFF; V gene: TRBV28; J gene: TRBJ2-1
CDR3 protein: CASSEPGLSGYEQYF; V gene: TRBV25-1; J gene: TRBJ2-7
CDR3 protein: CAWRGTSNQPQHF; V gene: TRBV30; J gene: TRBJ1-5
CDR3 protein: CASTTLGRQETQYF; V gene: TRBV19; J gene: TRBJ2-5